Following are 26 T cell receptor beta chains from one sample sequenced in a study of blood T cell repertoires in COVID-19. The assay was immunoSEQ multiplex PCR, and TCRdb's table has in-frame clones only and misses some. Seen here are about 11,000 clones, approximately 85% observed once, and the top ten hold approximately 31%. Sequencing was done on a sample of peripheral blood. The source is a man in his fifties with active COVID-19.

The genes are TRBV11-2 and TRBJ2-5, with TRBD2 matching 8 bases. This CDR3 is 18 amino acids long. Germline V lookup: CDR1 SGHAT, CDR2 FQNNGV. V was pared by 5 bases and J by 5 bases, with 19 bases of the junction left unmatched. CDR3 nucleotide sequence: TGTGCCAGCAGCCCCCAGGTCGGGGGGGACACCCTCGGGGAGACCCAGTACTTC. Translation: CASSPQVGGDTLGETQYF.

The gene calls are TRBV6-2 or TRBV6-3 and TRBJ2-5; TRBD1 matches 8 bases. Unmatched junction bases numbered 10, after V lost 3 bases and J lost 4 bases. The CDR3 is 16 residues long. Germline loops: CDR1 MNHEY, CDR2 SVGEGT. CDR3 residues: CASSYGVDRDPETQYF. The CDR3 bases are TGTGCCAGCAGTTATGGTGTGGACAGGGACCCAGAGACCCAGTACTTC.

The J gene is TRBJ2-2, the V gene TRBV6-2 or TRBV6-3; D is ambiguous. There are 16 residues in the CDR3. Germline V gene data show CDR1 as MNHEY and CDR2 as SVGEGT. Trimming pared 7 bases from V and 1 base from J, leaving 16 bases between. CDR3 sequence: CASTPRGHLNTGELFF. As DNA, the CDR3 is TGTGCCAGCACCCCCCGTGGGCACCTGAACACCGGGGAGCTGTTTTTT.

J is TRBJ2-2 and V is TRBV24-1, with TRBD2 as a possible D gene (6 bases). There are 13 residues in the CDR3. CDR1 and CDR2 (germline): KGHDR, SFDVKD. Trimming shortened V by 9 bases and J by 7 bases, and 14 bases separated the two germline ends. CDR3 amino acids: CATEAGTGGELFF. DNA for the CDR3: TGTGCCACCGAGGCGGGAACGGGCGGGGAGCTGTTTTTT.

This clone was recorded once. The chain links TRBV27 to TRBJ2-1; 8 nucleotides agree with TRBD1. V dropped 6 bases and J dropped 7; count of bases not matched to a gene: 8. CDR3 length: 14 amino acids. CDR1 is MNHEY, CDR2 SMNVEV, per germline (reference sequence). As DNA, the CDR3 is TGTGCCAGCAGACGACAGGGGCCGATTAATGAGCAGTTCTTC. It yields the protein CASRRQGPINEQFF.

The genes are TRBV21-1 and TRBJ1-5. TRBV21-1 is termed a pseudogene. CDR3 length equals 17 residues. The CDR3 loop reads CASSKVALFRRDQPQHF. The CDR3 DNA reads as TGTGCCAGCAGCAAAGTAGCGCTTTTCAGGAGAGATCAGCCCCAGCATTTT.

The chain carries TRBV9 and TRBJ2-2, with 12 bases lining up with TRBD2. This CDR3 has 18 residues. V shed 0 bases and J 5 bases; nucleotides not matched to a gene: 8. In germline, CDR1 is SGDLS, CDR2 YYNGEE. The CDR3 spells CASSVAASGRARTGELFF. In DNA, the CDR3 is TGTGCCAGCAGCGTAGCGGCTAGCGGGAGGGCCCGTACCGGGGAGCTGTTTTTT. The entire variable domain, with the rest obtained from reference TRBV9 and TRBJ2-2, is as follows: DSGVTQTPKHLITATGQRVTLRCSPRSGDLSVYWYQQSLDQGLQFLIQYYNGEERAKGNILERFSAQQFPDLHSELNLSSLELGDSALYFCASSVAASGRARTGELFFGEGSRLTVL.

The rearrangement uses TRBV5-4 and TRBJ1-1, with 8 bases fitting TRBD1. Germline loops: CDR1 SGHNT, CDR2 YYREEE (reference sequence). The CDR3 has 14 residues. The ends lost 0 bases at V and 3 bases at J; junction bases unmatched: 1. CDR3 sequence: CASSLAGGDTEAFF. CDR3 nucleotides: TGTGCCAGCAGCTTGGCAGGGGGCGACACTGAAGCTTTCTTT.

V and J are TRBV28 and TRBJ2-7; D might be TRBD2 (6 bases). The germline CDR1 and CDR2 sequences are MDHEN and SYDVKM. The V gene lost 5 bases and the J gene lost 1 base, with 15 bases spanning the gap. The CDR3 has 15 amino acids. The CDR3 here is CASSPPEGMSYEQYF. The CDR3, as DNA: TGTGCCAGCAGTCCCCCGGAGGGAATGTCCTACGAGCAGTACTTC. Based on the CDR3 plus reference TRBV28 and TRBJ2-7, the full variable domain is DVKVTQSSRYLVKRTGEKVFLECVQDMDHENMFWYRQDPGLGLRLIYFSYDVKMKEKGDIPEGYSVSREKKERFSLILESASTNQTSMYLCASSPPEGMSYEQYFGPGTRLTVT.

As DNA, the CDR3 is TGTGCCTGCACAGGGTTTTTAGATACGCAGTATTTT. Translated: CACTGFLDTQYF. This chain links TRBV2 with TRBJ2-3; D perhaps matches TRBD1 (6 bases). The CDR3 sequence is 12 residues long. CDR1 SNHLY and CDR2 FYNNEI come from the germline V gene. The V gene lost 11 bases and the J gene lost 5 bases, with 14 bases spanning the gap.

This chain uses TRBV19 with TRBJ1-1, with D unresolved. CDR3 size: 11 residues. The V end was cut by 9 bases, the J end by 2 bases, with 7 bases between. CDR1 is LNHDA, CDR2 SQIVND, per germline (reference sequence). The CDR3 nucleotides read TGTGCCAGCCTCGGTAACACTGAAGCTTTCTTT. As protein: CASLGNTEAFF.

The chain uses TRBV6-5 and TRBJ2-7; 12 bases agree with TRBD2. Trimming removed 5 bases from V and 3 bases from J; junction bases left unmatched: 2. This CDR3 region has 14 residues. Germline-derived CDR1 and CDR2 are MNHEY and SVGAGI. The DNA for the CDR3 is TGTGCCAGCAGTCGGACTAGCGGGATCTACGAGCAGTACTTC. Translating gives CASSRTSGIYEQYF.

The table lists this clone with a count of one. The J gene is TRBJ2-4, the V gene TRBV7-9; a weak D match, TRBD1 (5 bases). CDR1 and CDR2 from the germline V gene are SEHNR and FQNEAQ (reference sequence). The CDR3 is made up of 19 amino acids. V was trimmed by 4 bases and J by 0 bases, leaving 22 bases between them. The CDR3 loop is CASSSLRSDSGLAKNIQYF. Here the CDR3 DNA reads TGTGCCAGCAGCTCCTTACGGTCCGACAGTGGGCTAGCCAAAAACATTCAGTACTTC.

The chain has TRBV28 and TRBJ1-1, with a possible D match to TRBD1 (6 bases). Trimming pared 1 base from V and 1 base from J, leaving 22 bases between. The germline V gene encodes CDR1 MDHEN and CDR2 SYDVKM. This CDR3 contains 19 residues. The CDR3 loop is CASSLLVGGPPQANTEAFF. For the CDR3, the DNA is TGTGCCAGCAGTTTATTGGTGGGGGGGCCACCCCAGGCGAACACTGAAGCTTTCTTT.

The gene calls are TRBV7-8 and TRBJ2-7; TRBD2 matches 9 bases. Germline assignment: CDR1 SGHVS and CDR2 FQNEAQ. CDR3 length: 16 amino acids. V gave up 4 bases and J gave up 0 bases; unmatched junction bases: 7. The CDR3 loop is CASSSSSGAPSYEQYF. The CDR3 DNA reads TGTGCCAGCAGCTCCTCTAGCGGGGCCCCCTCCTACGAGCAGTACTTC.

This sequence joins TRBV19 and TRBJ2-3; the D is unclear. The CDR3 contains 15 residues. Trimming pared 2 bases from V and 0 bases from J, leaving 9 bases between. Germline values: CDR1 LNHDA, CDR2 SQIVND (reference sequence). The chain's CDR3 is CASSIIAASTDTQYF. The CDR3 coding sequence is TGTGCCAGTAGTATAATAGCCGCAAGCACAGATACGCAGTATTTT.

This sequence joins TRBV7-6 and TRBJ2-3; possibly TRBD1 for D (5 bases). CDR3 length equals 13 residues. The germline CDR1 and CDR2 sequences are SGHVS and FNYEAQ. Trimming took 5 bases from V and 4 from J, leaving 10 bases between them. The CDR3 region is CASSPDTADTQYF. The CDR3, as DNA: TGTGCCAGCAGCCCGGACACTGCAGATACGCAGTATTTT.

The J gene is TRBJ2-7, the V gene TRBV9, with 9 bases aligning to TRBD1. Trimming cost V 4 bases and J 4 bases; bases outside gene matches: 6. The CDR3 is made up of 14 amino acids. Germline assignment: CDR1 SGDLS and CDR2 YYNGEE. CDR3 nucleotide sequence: TGTGCCAGCAGCCCCTGGACAGGGGAATACGAGCAGTACTTC. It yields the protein CASSPWTGEYEQYF. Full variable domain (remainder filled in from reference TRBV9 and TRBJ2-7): DSGVTQTPKHLITATGQRVTLRCSPRSGDLSVYWYQQSLDQGLQFLIQYYNGEERAKGNILERFSAQQFPDLHSELNLSSLELGDSALYFCASSPWTGEYEQYFGPGTRLTVT.

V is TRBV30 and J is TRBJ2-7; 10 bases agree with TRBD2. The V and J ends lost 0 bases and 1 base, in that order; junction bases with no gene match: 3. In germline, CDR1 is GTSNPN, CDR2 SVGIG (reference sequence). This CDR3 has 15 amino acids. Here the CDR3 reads CAWSVGLAVSYEQYF. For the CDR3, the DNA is TGTGCCTGGAGTGTAGGACTAGCGGTATCCTACGAGCAGTACTTC.

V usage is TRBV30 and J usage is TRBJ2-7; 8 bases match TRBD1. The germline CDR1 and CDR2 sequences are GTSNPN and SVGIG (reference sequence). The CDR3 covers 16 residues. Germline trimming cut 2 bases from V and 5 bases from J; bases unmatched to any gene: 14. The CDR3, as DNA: TGTGCCTGGAGTCGAACGATGGGGACAGGCGACGACGAGCAGTACTTC. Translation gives CAWSRTMGTGDDEQYF. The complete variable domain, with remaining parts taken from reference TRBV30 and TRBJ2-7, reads SQTIHQWPATLVQPVGSPLSLECTVEGTSNPNLYWYRQAAGRGLQLLFYSVGIGQISSEVPQNLSASRPQDRQFILSSKKLLLSDSGFYLCAWSRTMGTGDDEQYFGPGTRLTVT.

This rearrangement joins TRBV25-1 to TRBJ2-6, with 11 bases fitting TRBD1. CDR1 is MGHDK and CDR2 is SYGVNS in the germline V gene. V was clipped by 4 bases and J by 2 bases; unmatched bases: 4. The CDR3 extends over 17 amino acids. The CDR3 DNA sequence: TGTGCCAGCAGTGGGACAGGGGGCTTTACTGGGGCCAACGTCCTGACTTTC. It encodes CASSGTGGFTGANVLTF.

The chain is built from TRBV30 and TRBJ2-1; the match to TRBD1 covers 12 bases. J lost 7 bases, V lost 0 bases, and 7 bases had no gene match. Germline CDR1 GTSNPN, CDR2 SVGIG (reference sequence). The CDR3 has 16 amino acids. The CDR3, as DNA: TGTGCCTGGAGTGTACAGGGACAGGGGGCGCAGAATGAGCAGTTCTTC. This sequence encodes CAWSVQGQGAQNEQFF.

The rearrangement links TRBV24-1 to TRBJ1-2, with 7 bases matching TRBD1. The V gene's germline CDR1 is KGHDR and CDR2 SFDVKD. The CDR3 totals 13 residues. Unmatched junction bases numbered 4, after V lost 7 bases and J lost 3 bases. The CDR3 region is CATSRQGYYGYTF. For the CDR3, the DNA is TGTGCCACCAGCCGACAGGGATACTATGGCTACACCTTC.

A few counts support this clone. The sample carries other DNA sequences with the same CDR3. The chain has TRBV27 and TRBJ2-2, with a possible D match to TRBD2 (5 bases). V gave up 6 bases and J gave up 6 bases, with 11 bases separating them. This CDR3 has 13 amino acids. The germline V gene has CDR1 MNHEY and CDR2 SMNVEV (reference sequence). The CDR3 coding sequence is TGTGCCAGCAGCTTCACTAGTGCCGGGGAGCTGTTTTTT. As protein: CASSFTSAGELFF.

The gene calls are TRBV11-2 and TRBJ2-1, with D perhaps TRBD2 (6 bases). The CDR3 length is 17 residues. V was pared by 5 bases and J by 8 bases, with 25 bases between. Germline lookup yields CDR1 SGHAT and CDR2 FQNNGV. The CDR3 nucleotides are TGTGCCAGCAGCCCAAGCCCAAGAGCGGGTGAATTTGATGAGCAGTTCTTC. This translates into CASSPSPRAGEFDEQFF.

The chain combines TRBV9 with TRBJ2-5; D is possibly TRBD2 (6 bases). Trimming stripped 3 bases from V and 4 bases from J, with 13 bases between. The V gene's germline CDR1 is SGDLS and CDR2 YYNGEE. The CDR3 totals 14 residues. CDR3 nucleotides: TGTGCCAGCAGCGCGGGACTCCCGCTAGAGACCCAGTACTTC. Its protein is CASSAGLPLETQYF.